In its sample, the clone carrying this T cell receptor beta chain was seen many times. What it recognizes is unknown. The V gene's germline CDR1 is MNHEY and CDR2 SVGEGT. Germline trimming cut 4 bases from V and 1 base from J; bases unmatched to any gene: 8. The CDR3 is 16 residues long. The data were obtained in a study of neurological immune-mediated disorders. Study-wide results and limits: Private repertoires in all groups were suggested by the finding that expanded clones across subjects shared no CDR3 amino acid sequences.

TCRdb passed the 5' RACE reads through MiXCR, listing each CDR3 protein once. This sample has 28,000 or so distinct CDR3 sequences; roughly 21% occur once, and the top ten carry 16%. The clonotype originates from a woman aged 55 to 70 in good health. Sequenced input: PBMCs. The chain uses TRBV6-2 or TRBV6-3 and TRBJ2-5, with 8 bases that match TRBD2. The chain's CDR3 is CASSLGLGQLQETQYF. The CDR3 nucleotides read TGTGCCAGCAGTTTGGGACTAGGGCAGCTCCAAGAGACCCAGTACTTC.